These 5 T cell receptor beta chains share one sample of origin, sequenced in a study of shared clonotypes between healthy human individuals. CD45RO-negative, CCR7-positively selected cells formed the naive CD8 fraction, excluding terminally differentiated effector memory CD45RA+ cells. The method was immunoSEQ multiplex PCR; TCRdb's version includes in-frame clones alone and lacks a portion of them. This sample has about 2.2 million clones; about 93% occur once, and the top ten carry more than 1.5%. Sequencing used naive CD8+ T cells from PBMCs. Every receptor here comes from a man between 18 and 35 years old in good health. Some clones in this sample may be carry-over from other donors' samples.

V gene TRBV4-1 combines with J gene TRBJ2-7; D is ambiguous. Germline V gene sequence: CDR1 MGHRA, CDR2 YSYEKL. Trimming removed 0 bases from V and 6 bases from J, with 15 bases in between. This CDR3 has 15 residues. The CDR3, as DNA: TGCGCCAGCAGCCAAGATGGTGGGTTGTTAGGCGAGCAGTACTTC. Amino acids: CASSQDGGLLGEQYF.

This clone was detected only once. The chain uses TRBV29-1 and TRBJ2-1; D call uncertain. This CDR3 has 12 amino acids. Trimming pared 4 bases from V and 2 bases from J, leaving 6 bases between. Germline loops: CDR1 SQVTM, CDR2 ANQGSEA. The CDR3 bases are TGCAGCGTTGTAAAAACCTACAATGAGCAGTTCTTC. It specifies CSVVKTYNEQFF.

As to this clone: This CDR3 is also generated by other DNA sequences in the sample. The chain employs TRBV27 and TRBJ1-1, with D perhaps matching TRBD1 (5 bases). The CDR3 has 13 amino acids. Per the germline V gene, CDR1 is MNHEY and CDR2 is SMNVEV (reference sequence). Deletions cut 2 bases from V and 3 bases from J, with 7 bases between. The CDR3, as DNA: TGTGCCAGCAGTTTACGAGGGGACACTGAAGCTTTCTTT. Its translation: CASSLRGDTEAFF.

The chain uses TRBV7-6 and TRBJ2-3, with 11 bases matching TRBD2. J gave up 1 base and V 1 base, and 13 bases lay outside the gene matches. The CDR3 spans 20 residues. Germline CDR1 reads SGHVS; CDR2 reads FNYEAQ. Here the CDR3 reads CASSLGLLAGDEEGTDTQYF. CDR3 bases: TGTGCCAGCAGCTTAGGTCTACTAGCGGGAGACGAAGAGGGCACAGATACGCAGTATTTT.

There are a few counts of this clone. In DNA, the CDR3 is TGTGCCAGCAGCTTAGGAATTGGGGTGAACACTGAAGCTTTCTTT. Translating gives CASSLGIGVNTEAFF. The chain carries TRBV7-6 and TRBJ1-1; D remains ambiguous. There are 15 residues in the CDR3. Germline assignment: CDR1 SGHVS and CDR2 FNYEAQ. V was shortened by 1 base and J by 0 bases, with 9 bases between the two germline ends.